Listed here are 32 T cell receptor beta chains from one sample, sequenced in a study of T cell repertoires in cytomegalovirus infection. TCRdb reprocessed the reads with MiXCR, giving one entry per CDR3 protein. Found here are roughly 180,000 distinct CDR3 sequences, about a sixth of them singletons; the top ten hold around 27%. The specimen was CD8+ T cells from PBMCs. These receptors were obtained from a human donor in good health (CMV status not recorded). Some clones in this sample may be carry-over from other donors' samples.

This rearrangement joins TRBV6-1 to TRBJ2-7; a possible D gene is TRBD2 (6 bases). Trimming pared 2 bases from V and 5 bases from J, leaving 19 bases between. This CDR3 contains 16 residues. The germline gives CDR1 MNHNS, CDR2 SASEGT. The CDR3 loop reads CASSEYTSRGFNEQYF. The CDR3 nucleotides read TGTGCCAGCAGTGAATACACCTCACGGGGGTTTAACGAGCAGTACTTC.

This chain joins TRBV6-4 and TRBJ1-1, with D maybe TRBD1 (6 bases). V was shortened by 3 bases and J by 4 bases, with 9 bases between the two germline ends. Per the germline V gene, CDR1 is MRHNA and CDR2 is SNTAGT. The CDR3 sequence is 13 residues long. As DNA, the CDR3 is TGTGCCAGCAGTGAAAACAGGGCCACTGAAGCTTTCTTT. This sequence encodes CASSENRATEAFF.

This clonotype was found a few times. J is TRBJ2-3 and V is TRBV7-6; perhaps TRBD1 as D (7 bases). The ends were cut back, 5 bases at V and 5 bases at J, with 20 bases in the middle. The CDR3 spans 16 residues. CDR1 and CDR2 (germline): SGHVS, FNYEAQ. The CDR3 loop reads CASSIDRAGGRDTQYF. In DNA, the CDR3 is TGTGCCAGCAGCATCGACAGGGCCGGGGGACGAGATACGCAGTATTTT.

V usage is TRBV2 and J usage is TRBJ2-3; D is tentatively TRBD1 or TRBD2 (5 bases each). The CDR3 length is 15 residues. CDR1 SNHLY and CDR2 FYNNEI come from the germline V gene. Trimming stripped 6 bases from V and 0 bases from J, with 13 bases between. DNA for the CDR3: TGTGCCAGCAGCGGATTAGGGGAGAGCACAGATACGCAGTATTTT. It is translated as CASSGLGESTDTQYF. The full variable domain, in which reference TRBV2 and TRBJ2-3 provide the parts outside the CDR3, is EPEVTQTPSHQVTQMGQEVILRCVPISNHLYFYWYRQILGQKVEFLVSFYNNEISEKSEIFDDQFSVERPDGSNFTLKIRSTKLEDSAMYFCASSGLGESTDTQYFGPGTRLTVL.

This clonotype appeared a few times. The chain carries TRBV7-9 and TRBJ1-2; D gene ambiguous. Germline CDR1 reads SEHNR; CDR2 reads FQNEAQ (reference sequence). The length of the CDR3 is 13 residues. Trimming took 2 bases from V and 5 from J, leaving 9 bases between them. The CDR3 bases are TGTGCCAGCAGCTTACGCCAGACGTATGGCTACACCTTC. It encodes CASSLRQTYGYTF.

The chain combines TRBV7-2 with TRBJ2-7; tentative D call: TRBD2 (6 bases). The CDR3 has 13 residues. CDR1 is SGHTA and CDR2 is FQGNSA in the germline V gene. The V end lost 6 bases, the J end lost 2 bases, and 11 bases lay between the germline ends. The CDR3 here is CASSSGSPYEQYF. The CDR3 DNA follows: TGTGCCAGCAGTTCCGGGAGTCCCTACGAGCAGTACTTC. The whole variable domain, remainder taken from reference TRBV7-2 and TRBJ2-7, is GAGVSQSPSNKVTEKGKDVELRCDPISGHTALYWYRQSLGQGLEFLIYFQGNSAPDKSGLPSDRFSAERTGGSVSTLTIQRTQQEDSAVYLCASSSGSPYEQYFGPGTRLTVT.

V gene TRBV7-8 combines with J gene TRBJ1-2; no definite D call. The CDR3 covers 16 residues. Germline V gene data show CDR1 as SGHVS and CDR2 as FQNEAQ. V was trimmed by 5 bases and J by 0 bases, leaving 16 bases between them. The DNA for the CDR3 is TGTGCCAGCAGCGGAAGGGCAGCGACAACTAACTATGGCTACACCTTC. As protein: CASSGRAATTNYGYTF. Drawing the rest from reference TRBV7-8 and TRBJ1-2, the complete variable domain is GAGVSQSPRYKVAKRGQDVALRCDPISGHVSLFWYQQALGQGPEFLTYFQNEAQLDKSGLPSDRFFAERPEGSVSTLKIQRTQQEDSAVYLCASSGRAATTNYGYTFGSGTRLTVV.

The chain uses TRBV4-1 and TRBJ1-1, with a tentative D call TRBD1 (5 bases). This CDR3 spans 15 amino acids. Germline assignment: CDR1 MGHRA and CDR2 YSYEKL. Trimming removed 4 bases from V and 5 bases from J, with 17 bases in between. CDR3 residues: CASSPGARDRTEAFF. CDR3 bases: TGCGCCAGCAGCCCTGGGGCCAGGGACCGGACTGAAGCTTTCTTT.

This clonotype was counted between two and nine times. The chain joins TRBV28 to TRBJ1-4; D is possibly TRBD1 (6 bases). V dropped 6 bases and J dropped 2 bases, with 10 bases sitting between them. Germline V gene lookup returns CDR1 MDHEN and CDR2 SYDVKM. The CDR3 runs 14 residues. The CDR3 spells CASRHRVTNEKLFF. CDR3 nucleotides: TGTGCCAGCAGGCACAGGGTGACTAATGAAAAACTGTTTTTT.

The genes are TRBV7-6 and TRBJ2-3; TRBD2 matches at 10 bases. The germline CDR1 and CDR2 sequences are SGHVS and FNYEAQ. The CDR3 length is 18 residues. The ends lost 1 base at V and 0 bases at J; junction bases unmatched: 7. CDR3 amino acids: CASSLVASGGPSTDTQYF. CDR3 DNA: TGTGCCAGCAGCTTAGTAGCTAGCGGGGGCCCCAGCACAGATACGCAGTATTTT.

This clonotype was seen a handful of times. The V and J genes are TRBV6-8 and TRBJ2-2; 8 nucleotides agree with TRBD1. The CDR3 is made up of 15 amino acids. Germline V CDR1 and CDR2: MNHGY, SAAAGT. The V gene end was trimmed by 5 bases and the J gene end by 3 bases; junction bases not matched to a gene: 5. CDR3: CASSQDREDTGELFF. CDR3 nucleotides: TGTGCCAGCAGTCAGGACAGGGAAGACACCGGGGAGCTGTTTTTT.

This clonotype turned up a few times. In nucleotides, the CDR3 is TGTGCCAGCAGCTGGATGACAGGGGCAGCCAAAAACATTCAGTACTTC. This codes for CASSWMTGAAKNIQYF. The J gene is TRBJ2-4, the V gene TRBV5-6; 8 nucleotides match TRBD1. Trimming cost V 3 bases and J 0 bases; bases outside gene matches: 5. This CDR3 spans 16 amino acids. Germline values: CDR1 SGHDT, CDR2 YYEEEE.

This clonotype was detected a few times. This chain joins TRBV6-2 or TRBV6-3 and TRBJ2-7; D uncertain. Trimming left V 6 bases short and J 3 bases short, with 15 bases between. The CDR3 consists of 14 residues. Germline V lookup: CDR1 MNHEY, CDR2 SVGEGT. In nucleotides, the CDR3 is TGTGCCAGCAGGACGGGCCTAGGAAGCTACGAGCAGTACTTC. Amino acid sequence: CASRTGLGSYEQYF.

The chain links TRBV14 to TRBJ2-1; 8 bases match TRBD2. The CDR3 length is 19 residues. With V trimmed by 1 base and J by 9 bases, 20 bases remained unmatched. The germline V gene has CDR1 SGHDN and CDR2 FVKESK. The CDR3 DNA sequence: TGTGCCAGCAGCCAAGTTCCAGTTCGTTTCGGCGGGGGGCGTATTGAGCAGTTCTTC. As protein: CASSQVPVRFGGGRIEQFF.

In this sample, this clonotype turned up a few times. One end of the junction varies from germline; a read error may be responsible. The chain is built from TRBV7-7 and TRBJ2-2; 8 bases agree with TRBD1. CDR3 length: 19 amino acids. Germline CDR1 and CDR2: SSHAT and FNYEAQ (reference sequence). For the CDR3, the DNA is TGTGCTAGCAGCTCGGACAGATGGGTCGGGACAGGGAACACCGGGGAGCTGTTTTTT. It specifies CASSSDRWVGTGNTGELFF.

As to this clonotype: A much larger clone is a single base away; this may be a read error. The gene calls are TRBV7-8 and TRBJ2-3; D unclear. Germline V gene data show CDR1 as SGHVS and CDR2 as FQNEAQ. The CDR3 runs to 13 residues. The CDR3 loop reads CAISLTSTDTQYF. DNA for the CDR3: TGTGCCATCAGCTTAACTAGCACAGATACGCAGTATTTT.

This clonotype was found a few times. This rearrangement joins TRBV7-2 to TRBJ1-5; D gene ambiguous. This CDR3 is built from 15 residues. With 5 bases removed from V and 0 bases from J, the gap between germline ends came to 11 bases. CDR1 SGHTA and CDR2 FQGNSA come from the germline V gene. In DNA, the CDR3 is TGTGCCAGCAGCCCTAGGGCGTATAGCAATCAGCCCCAGCATTTT. The encoded protein is CASSPRAYSNQPQHF.

This clonotype occurred a few times. V gene TRBV2 combines with J gene TRBJ2-7; D may be TRBD1 (6 bases). CDR1 is SNHLY, CDR2 FYNNEI, per germline. The CDR3 consists of 14 residues. V dropped 6 bases and J dropped 1 base, with 13 bases sitting between them. CDR3 loop: CASRQQGLSYEQYF. CDR3 nucleotide sequence: TGTGCCAGCAGACAACAGGGTCTGTCCTACGAGCAGTACTTC.

The chain has TRBV11-2 and TRBJ2-5, with 9 bases identical to TRBD1. Trimming at V came to 4 bases and at J to 5 bases, leaving 5 bases not matched to a gene. Germline V gene data show CDR1 as SGHAT and CDR2 as FQNNGV. CDR3 length: 14 residues. CDR3 coding DNA: TGTGCCAGCAGCTCACAGGGGGCGGGTGAGACCCAGTACTTC. Its protein product is CASSSQGAGETQYF.

This clonotype appeared a few times. This rearrangement joins TRBV6-2 or TRBV6-3 to TRBJ1-1, with a weak D call TRBD1 (6 bases). V was trimmed by 7 bases and J by 2 bases, leaving 17 bases between them. This CDR3 region has 15 residues. CDR1 MNHEY and CDR2 SVGEGT come from the germline V gene. The CDR3 DNA follows: TGTGCCAGCATACGACAGGCAGGGGTCAACACTGAAGCTTTCTTT. Translating gives CASIRQAGVNTEAFF.

The chain is built from TRBV28 and TRBJ2-7; 7 bases fit TRBD1. This CDR3 region has 16 residues. V dropped 8 bases and J dropped 2; count of bases not matched to a gene: 15. The germline V gene has CDR1 MDHEN and CDR2 SYDVKM. The CDR3 is CASEEAARDSTYEQYF. CDR3 in DNA: TGTGCCAGCGAGGAAGCGGCCCGGGACAGCACCTACGAGCAGTACTTC.

The sample holds one count of this clonotype. The V call is TRBV7-8, the J call TRBJ2-1; 7 bases match TRBD1. This CDR3 spans 15 amino acids. V lost 5 bases, J lost 0 bases, and 4 bases stayed unmatched. CDR1 is SGHVS, CDR2 FQNEAQ, per germline. The DNA for the CDR3 is TGTGCCAGCAGCGTTACAGGGGCCTCCTACAATGAGCAGTTCTTC. Encoded protein: CASSVTGASYNEQFF.

The J gene is TRBJ2-5, the V gene TRBV7-9, with D tentatively TRBD2 (5 bases). Trimming left V 5 bases short and J 2 bases short, with 15 bases between. The CDR3 is made up of 15 amino acids. CDR1 is SEHNR and CDR2 is FQNEAQ in the germline V gene (reference sequence). CDR3 loop: CASSPPGWRQETQYF. The DNA of the CDR3 is TGTGCCAGCAGCCCCCCGGGGTGGAGACAAGAGACCCAGTACTTC. Using reference TRBV7-9 and TRBJ2-5 for the parts outside the CDR3, the full variable domain is DTGVSQNPRHKITKRGQNVTFRCDPISEHNRLYWYRQTLGQGPEFLTYFQNEAQLEKSRLLSDRFSAERPKGSFSTLEIQRTEQGDSAMYLCASSPPGWRQETQYFGPGTRLLVL.

This clonotype has a count of ten or more. The CDR3 DNA follows: TGTGCCAGCAGCTTAACCGGGGCAGATACGCAGTATTTT. Translated: CASSLTGADTQYF. The chain joins TRBV7-8 to TRBJ2-3, with D perhaps TRBD2 (5 bases). Germline CDR1 and CDR2: SGHVS and FQNEAQ. This CDR3 comprises 13 residues. Trimming pared 2 bases from V and 4 bases from J, leaving 7 bases between.

There are a few counts of this clonotype. J is TRBJ2-1 and V is TRBV30, with unresolved D. CDR3 length: 10 amino acids. V lost 2 bases and J 9 bases, leaving 5 bases between the germline ends. Germline V gene sequence: CDR1 GTSNPN, CDR2 SVGIG (reference sequence). The CDR3 DNA reads TGTGCCTGGAGTCTAGGTGAGCAGTTCTTC. This sequence encodes CAWSLGEQFF.

This clonotype appeared a few times. The rearrangement uses TRBV20-1 and TRBJ2-1; D may be TRBD2 (6 bases). The CDR3 is made up of 15 amino acids. Trimming took off 4 bases at V and 4 bases at J, with 17 bases between the two ends. The germline V gene has CDR1 DFQATT and CDR2 SNEGSKA (reference sequence). This CDR3 is CSAIARGTNYNEQFF. CDR3 in DNA: TGCAGTGCTATAGCTCGGGGGACCAATTACAATGAGCAGTTCTTC.

This clonotype was seen a few times. The CDR3 is CASSRRDSYGYTF. CDR3 coding DNA: TGTGCCAGCAGCCGCCGGGACAGCTATGGCTACACCTTC. The chain carries TRBV7-9 and TRBJ1-2; 7 bases agree with TRBD1. The length of the CDR3 is 13 residues. The V gene's germline CDR1 is SEHNR and CDR2 FQNEAQ (reference sequence). V shed 5 bases and J 4 bases; nucleotides not matched to a gene: 4.

This clonotype was observed a handful of times. This chain uses TRBV20-1 with TRBJ2-7; D perhaps matches TRBD2 (6 bases). CDR1 is DFQATT, CDR2 SNEGSKA, per germline (reference sequence). The CDR3 sequence is 14 residues long. Deletions cut 3 bases from V and 2 bases from J, with 14 bases between. DNA for the CDR3: TGCAGTGCTAGGCGGCGGGGCAAGGCCTACGAGCAGTACTTC. Residues: CSARRRGKAYEQYF.

This clonotype was observed a few times. Written as DNA, the CDR3 is TGTGCCATCGCCGGACAGGCTACATATGGCTACACCTTC. Protein sequence: CAIAGQATYGYTF. The chain carries TRBV2 and TRBJ1-2; 7 bases agree with TRBD1. The trim removed 10 bases at V and 5 bases at J, leaving 10 bases unmatched. CDR3 size: 13 residues. CDR1 is SNHLY, CDR2 FYNNEI, per germline.

This sequence joins TRBV7-2 and TRBJ2-1, with 10 bases matching TRBD2. Unmatched junction bases numbered 7, after V lost 5 bases and J lost 0 bases. CDR3 length: 17 residues. The germline CDR1 and CDR2 sequences are SGHTA and FQGNSA. Here the CDR3 DNA reads TGTGCCAGCAGCCCAGGGGCTAGCGGGGGCTCCTACAATGAGCAGTTCTTC. Translation: CASSPGASGGSYNEQFF.

This chain uses TRBV7-9 with TRBJ2-3; D unclear. This CDR3 is built from 13 residues. V gave up 3 bases and J gave up 2 bases, with 6 bases separating them. Germline lookup yields CDR1 SEHNR and CDR2 FQNEAQ (reference sequence). The CDR3 DNA reads TGTGCCAGCAGCTTCAAGACCACAGATACGCAGTATTTT. Translation: CASSFKTTDTQYF.

The chain carries TRBV20-1 and TRBJ2-1, with TRBD2 matching over 8 bases. This CDR3 contains 15 residues. Germline CDR1 DFQATT, CDR2 SNEGSKA (reference sequence). Germline trimming cut 0 bases from V and 7 bases from J; bases unmatched to any gene: 8. CDR3 in amino acids: CSARDSSGGLNEQFF. CDR3 in DNA: TGCAGTGCTAGAGATTCGTCGGGGGGGCTGAATGAGCAGTTCTTC.